Presented here are 12 T cell receptor beta chains from one specimen sequenced in a study of glioma-infiltrating T cells. TCR alpha and beta CDR3 regions were amplified from RNA using iRepertoire nested multiplex PCR. A single record per CDR3 protein comes from TCRdb applying MiXCR to the multiplex PCR reads. The data contain some 180,000 distinct CDR3 sequences, approximately 30% of them singletons. The sample was glioma tissue, nonneoplastic brain tissue, or PBMCs (not recorded which). Receptors were obtained from a human donor with low-grade glioma or glioblastoma, undergoing nonglioma brain surgery, or in good health (not recorded which).

The chain recombines TRBV5-1 with TRBJ2-3, with 11 bases aligning to TRBD2. Per the germline V gene, CDR1 is SGHRS and CDR2 is YFSETQ. Trimming cost V 0 bases and J 2 bases; bases outside gene matches: 2. This CDR3 is 16 amino acids long. Written as DNA, the CDR3 is TGCGCCAGCAGCTTGGGACTAGCGGGGACCACAGATACGCAGTATTTT. It is translated as CASSLGLAGTTDTQYF. Complete variable domain (other parts from reference TRBV5-1 and TRBJ2-3): KAGVTQTPRYLIKTRGQQVTLSCSPISGHRSVSWYQQTPGQGLQFLFEYFSETQRNKGNFPGRFSGRQFSNSRSEMNVSTLELGDSALYLCASSLGLAGTTDTQYFGPGTRLTVL.

As regards this clonotype: Sequence at one end of the junction differs from germline and may be a read error. The rearrangement links TRBV7-6 to TRBJ2-5; 9 nucleotides align to TRBD1. Per the germline V gene, CDR1 is SGHVS and CDR2 is FNYEAQ. This CDR3 spans 16 amino acids. In DNA, the CDR3 is TGTGCCAGCAGCCCTAACCGGGACAGGGTAAAAGAGGCCCAGTACTTC. It encodes CASSPNRDRVKEAQYF.

This clonotype has ten or more counts. J is TRBJ2-7 and V is TRBV6-6; D possibly corresponds to TRBD2 (6 bases). The V end was cut by 2 bases, the J end by 1 base, with 18 bases between. There are 17 residues in the CDR3. Looked up from germline, CDR1 is MNHNY and CDR2 is SVGAGI (reference sequence). In nucleotides, the CDR3 is TGTGCCAGCAGTTACACTCGGCCCCGGGACTCTTCCTACGAGCAGTACTTC. Its translation is CASSYTRPRDSSYEQYF.

This chain links TRBV29-1 with TRBJ1-4, with 7 bases aligning to TRBD1. The V segment lost 6 bases and the J segment 4 bases; nucleotides outside the gene matches: 11. The CDR3 is 15 residues long. In germline, CDR1 is SQVTM, CDR2 ANQGSEA. The CDR3 sequence: CSVCPGTEINEKLFF. The CDR3 nucleotides are TGCAGCGTCTGCCCCGGGACAGAGATTAATGAAAAACTGTTTTTT.

This rearrangement joins TRBV6-2 or TRBV6-3 to TRBJ1-1; TRBD1 agrees at 11 bases. Germline V gene lookup returns CDR1 MNHEY and CDR2 SVGEGT. V trimming: 6 bases; J trimming: 7 bases; junction bases outside the gene matches: 10. This CDR3 has 15 amino acids. Here the CDR3 DNA reads TGTGCCAGCAGGATGGACAGGGGGCCCTACGGTGAAGCTTTCTTT. It is translated as CASRMDRGPYGEAFF.

This clonotype appeared a single time. Being one base from a much bigger clone, this may be a read error. The chain uses TRBV5-1 and TRBJ1-3; D unclear. The length of the CDR3 is 15 residues. Germline lookup yields CDR1 SGHRS and CDR2 YFSETQ. The CDR3 DNA reads as TGCGCCAGCAGCTTGGAGGGATCCTCTGTAAACACCATATATTTT. As protein: CASSLEGSSVNTIYF.

There are many counts of this clonotype. The chain joins TRBV27 to TRBJ2-5; TRBD1 matches at 7 bases. The CDR3 contains 13 residues. Trimming removed 4 bases from V and 4 bases from J; junction bases left unmatched: 3. CDR1 and CDR2 (germline): MNHEY, SMNVEV (reference sequence). DNA of the CDR3: TGTGCCAGCAGTTACAACAGGGGAGAGACCCAGTACTTC. This sequence encodes CASSYNRGETQYF.

In this sample, this clonotype turned up many times. V and J are TRBV25-1 and TRBJ2-1; D might be TRBD1 (6 bases). This CDR3 region has 16 residues. Germline lookup yields CDR1 MGHDK and CDR2 SYGVNS. Trimming pared 3 bases from V and 5 bases from J, leaving 17 bases between. CDR3 loop: CASSDWPGTLDNEQFF. CDR3 nucleotide sequence: TGTGCCAGCAGTGATTGGCCCGGGACACTAGACAATGAGCAGTTCTTC.

This chain connects TRBV5-1 to TRBJ2-5; TRBD2 might be the D (6 bases). The CDR3 spans 13 residues. Trimming cost V 0 bases and J 5 bases, with 8 bases left between them. Germline assignment: CDR1 SGHRS and CDR2 YFSETQ. The CDR3 reads CASSLALAETQYF. The CDR3 DNA reads as TGCGCCAGCAGCTTGGCCCTAGCGGAGACCCAGTACTTC.

With respect to this clonotype: The germline gene is not matched at one end of the junction; a read error may be the cause. The chain carries TRBV4-1 and TRBJ1-2; TRBD1 matches at 8 bases. CDR1 and CDR2 from the germline V gene are MGHRA and YSYEKL. This CDR3 region has 14 residues. The CDR3 DNA follows: TGCGCCAGCAGCCAATCGACAGGGGACTATGGCTGCACCTTC. Translation: CASSQSTGDYGCTF.

Comment on this clonotype: A much more abundant neighbour one base away suggests this may be a read error. The V call is TRBV3-1, the J call TRBJ2-3, with 14 bases fitting TRBD2. The CDR3 consists of 18 residues. V shed 7 bases, J shed 3 bases, and the junction held 12 bases outside the gene matches. Germline CDR1 and CDR2: LGHDT and YNNKEL (reference sequence). This chain's CDR3 is CASTPGLAGAVGTDTQYF. The CDR3 region has the DNA TGTGCCAGCACCCCGGGACTAGCGGGAGCTGTCGGGACAGATACGCAGTATTTT.

This clonotype has at least ten counts. The chain links TRBV7-9 to TRBJ1-1; D remains ambiguous. Germline V lookup: CDR1 SEHNR, CDR2 FQNEAQ (reference sequence). The ends were cut back, 6 bases at V and 1 base at J, with 9 bases in the middle. This CDR3 is 13 amino acids long. This chain's CDR3 is CASSLSRNTEAFF. The CDR3 DNA sequence: TGTGCCAGCAGTTTATCCAGGAACACTGAAGCTTTCTTT. Full variable domain (missing parts from reference TRBV7-9 and TRBJ1-1): DTGVSQNPRHKITKRGQNVTFRCDPISEHNRLYWYRQTLGQGPEFLTYFQNEAQLEKSRLLSDRFSAERPKGSFSTLEIQRTEQGDSAMYLCASSLSRNTEAFFGQGTRLTVV.